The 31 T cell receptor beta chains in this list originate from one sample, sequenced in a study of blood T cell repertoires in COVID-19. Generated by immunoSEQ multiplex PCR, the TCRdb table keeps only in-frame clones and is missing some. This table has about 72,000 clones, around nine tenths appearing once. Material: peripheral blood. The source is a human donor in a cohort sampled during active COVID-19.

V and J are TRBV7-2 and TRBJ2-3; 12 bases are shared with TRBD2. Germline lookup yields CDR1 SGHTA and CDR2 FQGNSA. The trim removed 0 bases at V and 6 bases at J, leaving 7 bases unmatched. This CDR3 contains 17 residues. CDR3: CASSLAPGTSGFDTQYF. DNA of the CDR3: TGTGCCAGCAGCTTAGCTCCCGGGACTAGCGGGTTCGATACGCAGTATTTT.

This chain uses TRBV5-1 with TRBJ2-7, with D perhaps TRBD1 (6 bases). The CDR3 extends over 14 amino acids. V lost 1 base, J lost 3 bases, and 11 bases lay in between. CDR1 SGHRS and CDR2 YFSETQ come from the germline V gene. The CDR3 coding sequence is TGCGCCAGCAGCTTGTCCGGACAGTACTACGAGCAGTACTTC. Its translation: CASSLSGQYYEQYF.

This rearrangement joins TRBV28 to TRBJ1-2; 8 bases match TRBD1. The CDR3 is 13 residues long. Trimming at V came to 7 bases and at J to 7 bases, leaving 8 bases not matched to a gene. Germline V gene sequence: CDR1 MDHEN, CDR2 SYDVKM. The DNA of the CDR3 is TGTGCCAGCACCAACAGGGGGTTCGGTGGCTACACCTTC. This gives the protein CASTNRGFGGYTF.

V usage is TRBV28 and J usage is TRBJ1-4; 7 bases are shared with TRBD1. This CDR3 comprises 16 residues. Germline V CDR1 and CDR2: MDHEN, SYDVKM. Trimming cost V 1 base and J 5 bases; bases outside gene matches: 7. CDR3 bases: TGTGCCAGCAGTTTATCGACAGGGCTGATGAATGAAAAACTGTTTTTT. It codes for CASSLSTGLMNEKLFF.

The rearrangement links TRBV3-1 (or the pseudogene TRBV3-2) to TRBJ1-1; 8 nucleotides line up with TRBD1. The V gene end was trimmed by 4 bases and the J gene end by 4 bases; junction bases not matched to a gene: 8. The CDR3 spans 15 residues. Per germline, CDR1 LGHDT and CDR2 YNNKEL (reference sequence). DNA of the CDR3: TGTGCCAGCAGCCCTTCGGGACAGGTGGGCACTGAAGCTTTCTTT. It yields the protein CASSPSGQVGTEAFF.

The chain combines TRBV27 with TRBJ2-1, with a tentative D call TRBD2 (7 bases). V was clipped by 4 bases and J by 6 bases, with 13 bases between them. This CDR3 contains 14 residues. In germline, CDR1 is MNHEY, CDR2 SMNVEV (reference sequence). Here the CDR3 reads CASSSLGGGNEQFF. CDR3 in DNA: TGTGCCAGCAGTTCCCTGGGAGGGGGCAATGAGCAGTTCTTC.

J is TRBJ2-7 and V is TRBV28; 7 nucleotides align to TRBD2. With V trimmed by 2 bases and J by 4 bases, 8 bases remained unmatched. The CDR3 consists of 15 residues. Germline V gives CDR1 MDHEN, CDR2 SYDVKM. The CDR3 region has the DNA TGTGCCAGCAGTTTACACGGCGGGAGACAATACGAGCAGTACTTC. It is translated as CASSLHGGRQYEQYF.

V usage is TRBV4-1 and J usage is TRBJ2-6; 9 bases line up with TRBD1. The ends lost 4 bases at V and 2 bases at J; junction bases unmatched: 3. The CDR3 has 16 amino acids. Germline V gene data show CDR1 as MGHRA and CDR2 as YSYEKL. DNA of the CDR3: TGCGCCAGCAGCCCAGGACAGGGGACTGGGGCCAACGTCCTGACTTTC. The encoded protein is CASSPGQGTGANVLTF.

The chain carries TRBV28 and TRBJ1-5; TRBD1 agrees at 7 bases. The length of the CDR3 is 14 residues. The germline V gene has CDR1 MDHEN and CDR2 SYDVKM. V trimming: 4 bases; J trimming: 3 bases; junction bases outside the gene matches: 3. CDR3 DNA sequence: TGTGCCAGCAGTTGGGACAGCTCCAATCAGCCCCAGCATTTT. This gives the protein CASSWDSSNQPQHF.

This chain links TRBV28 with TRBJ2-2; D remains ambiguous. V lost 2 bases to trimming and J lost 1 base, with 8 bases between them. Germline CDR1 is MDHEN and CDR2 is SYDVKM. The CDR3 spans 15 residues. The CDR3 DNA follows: TGTGCCAGCAGTTTAAGTCTGAGGAACACCGGGGAGCTGTTTTTT. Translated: CASSLSLRNTGELFF. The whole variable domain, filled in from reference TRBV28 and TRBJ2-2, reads DVKVTQSSRYLVKRTGEKVFLECVQDMDHENMFWYRQDPGLGLRLIYFSYDVKMKEKGDIPEGYSVSREKKERFSLILESASTNQTSMYLCASSLSLRNTGELFFGEGSRLTVL.

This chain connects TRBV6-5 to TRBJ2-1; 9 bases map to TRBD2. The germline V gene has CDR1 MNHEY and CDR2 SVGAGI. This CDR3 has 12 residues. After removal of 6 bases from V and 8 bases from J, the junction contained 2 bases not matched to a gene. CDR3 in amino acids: CASRTSGHEQFF. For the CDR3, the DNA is TGTGCCAGCAGGACTAGCGGCCATGAGCAGTTCTTC.

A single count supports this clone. The CDR3 sequence is CASSFSADSYEQYF. As DNA, the CDR3 is TGTGCCAGCAGCTTTAGCGCAGATTCCTACGAGCAGTACTTC. The chain links TRBV5-5 to TRBJ2-7; D is possibly TRBD2 (5 bases). The CDR3 extends over 14 amino acids. Germline assignment: CDR1 SGHKS and CDR2 YYEKEE (reference sequence). Trimming removed 2 bases at V and 1 base at J, with 10 bases between.

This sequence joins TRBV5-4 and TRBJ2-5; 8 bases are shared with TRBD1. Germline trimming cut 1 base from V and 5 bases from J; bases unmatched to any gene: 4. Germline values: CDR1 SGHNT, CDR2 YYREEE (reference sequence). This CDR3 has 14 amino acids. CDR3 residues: CASSLQGARETQYF. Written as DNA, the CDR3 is TGTGCCAGCAGCTTGCAGGGGGCGCGGGAGACCCAGTACTTC. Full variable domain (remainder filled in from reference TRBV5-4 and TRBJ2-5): ETGVTQSPTHLIKTRGQQVTLRCSSQSGHNTVSWYQQALGQGPQFIFQYYREEENGRGNFPPRFSGLQFPNYSSELNVNALELDDSALYLCASSLQGARETQYFGPGTRLLVL.

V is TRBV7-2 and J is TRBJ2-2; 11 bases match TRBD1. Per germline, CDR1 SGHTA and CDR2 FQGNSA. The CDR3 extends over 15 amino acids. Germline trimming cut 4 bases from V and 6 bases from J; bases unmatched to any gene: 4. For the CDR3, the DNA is TGTGCCAGCAGCTGGGACAGGGGGGTTGCCGGGGAGCTGTTTTTT. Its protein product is CASSWDRGVAGELFF.

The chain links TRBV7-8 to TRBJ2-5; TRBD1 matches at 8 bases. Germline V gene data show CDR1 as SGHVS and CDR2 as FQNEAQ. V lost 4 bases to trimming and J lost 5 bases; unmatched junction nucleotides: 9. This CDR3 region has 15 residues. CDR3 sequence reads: CASSSGTGVSETQYF. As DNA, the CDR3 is TGTGCCAGCAGCTCCGGGACAGGTGTATCGGAGACCCAGTACTTC.

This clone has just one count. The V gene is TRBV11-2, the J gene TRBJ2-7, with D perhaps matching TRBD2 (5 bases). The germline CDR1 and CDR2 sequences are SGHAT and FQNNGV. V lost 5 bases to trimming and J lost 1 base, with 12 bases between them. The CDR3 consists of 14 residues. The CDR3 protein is CASSLSDLSYEQYF. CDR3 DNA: TGTGCCAGCAGCCTTAGCGATCTGTCCTACGAGCAGTACTTC.

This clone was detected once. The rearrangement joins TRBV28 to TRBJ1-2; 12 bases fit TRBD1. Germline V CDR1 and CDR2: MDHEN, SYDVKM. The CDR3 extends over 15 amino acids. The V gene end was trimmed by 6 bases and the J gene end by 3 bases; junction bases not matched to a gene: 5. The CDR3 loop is CASRTGTGGDYGYTF. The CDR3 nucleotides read TGTGCCAGCAGAACCGGGACAGGGGGCGACTATGGCTACACCTTC.

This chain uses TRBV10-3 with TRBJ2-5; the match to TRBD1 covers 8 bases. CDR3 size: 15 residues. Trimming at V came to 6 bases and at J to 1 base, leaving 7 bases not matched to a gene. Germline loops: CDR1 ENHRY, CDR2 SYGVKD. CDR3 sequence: CAISGQGTPQETQYF. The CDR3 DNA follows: TGTGCCATCAGCGGACAGGGAACCCCCCAAGAGACCCAGTACTTC.

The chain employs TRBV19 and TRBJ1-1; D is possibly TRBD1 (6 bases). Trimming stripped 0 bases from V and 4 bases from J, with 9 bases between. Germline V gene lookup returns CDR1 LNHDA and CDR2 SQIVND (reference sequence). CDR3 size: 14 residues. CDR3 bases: TGTGCCAGTAGTATAGATCGCAGGGGCACTGAAGCTTTCTTT. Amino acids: CASSIDRRGTEAFF.

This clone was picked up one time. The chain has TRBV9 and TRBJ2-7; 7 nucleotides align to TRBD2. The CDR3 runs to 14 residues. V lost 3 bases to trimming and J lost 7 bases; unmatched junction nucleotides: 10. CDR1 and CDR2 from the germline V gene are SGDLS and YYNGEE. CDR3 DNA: TGTGCCAGCAGCGGGGCGGGGGTCCCCTGGGAGCAGTACTTC. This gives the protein CASSGAGVPWEQYF.

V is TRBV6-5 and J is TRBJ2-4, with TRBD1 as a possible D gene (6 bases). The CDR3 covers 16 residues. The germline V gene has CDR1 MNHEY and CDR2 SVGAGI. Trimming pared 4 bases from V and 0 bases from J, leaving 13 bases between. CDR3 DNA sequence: TGTGCCAGCAGTTCTGGACAGTCCCTAGCCAAAAACATTCAGTACTTC. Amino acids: CASSSGQSLAKNIQYF.

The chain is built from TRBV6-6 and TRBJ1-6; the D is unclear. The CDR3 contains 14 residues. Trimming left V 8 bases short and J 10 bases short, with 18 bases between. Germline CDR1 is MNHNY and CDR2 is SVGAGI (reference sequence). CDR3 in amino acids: CASRGRGDRSPLHF. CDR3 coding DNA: TGTGCCAGCCGGGGTCGTGGGGATCGCTCACCCCTCCACTTT.

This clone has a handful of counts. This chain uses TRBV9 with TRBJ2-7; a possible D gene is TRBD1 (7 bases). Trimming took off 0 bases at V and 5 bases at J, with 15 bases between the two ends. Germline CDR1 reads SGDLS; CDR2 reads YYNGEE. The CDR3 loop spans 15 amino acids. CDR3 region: CASSVAGATGNEQYF. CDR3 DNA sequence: TGTGCCAGCAGCGTAGCGGGGGCGACAGGGAACGAGCAGTACTTC.

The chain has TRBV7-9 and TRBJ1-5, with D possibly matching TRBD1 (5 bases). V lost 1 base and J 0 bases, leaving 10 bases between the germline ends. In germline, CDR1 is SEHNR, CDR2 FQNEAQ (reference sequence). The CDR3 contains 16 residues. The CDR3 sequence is CASSLGGTLSNQPQHF. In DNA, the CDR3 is TGTGCCAGCAGCTTAGGCGGGACGCTTAGCAATCAGCCCCAGCATTTT.

Here the CDR3 DNA reads TGTGCCAGCAGTTTATCGGGACAGGGAGCCCGGAATTCACCCCTCCACTTT. Translating gives CASSLSGQGARNSPLHF. The chain carries TRBV28 and TRBJ1-6, with 9 bases aligning to TRBD1. This CDR3 is 17 amino acids long. V trimming: 1 base; J trimming: 7 bases; junction bases outside the gene matches: 8. Germline lookup yields CDR1 MDHEN and CDR2 SYDVKM.

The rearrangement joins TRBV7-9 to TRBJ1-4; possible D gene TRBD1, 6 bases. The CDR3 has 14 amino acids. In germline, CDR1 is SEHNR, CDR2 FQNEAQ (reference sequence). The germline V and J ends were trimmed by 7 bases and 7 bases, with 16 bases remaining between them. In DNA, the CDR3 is TGTGCCAGCACCTTTACAGGGAGCGGTGAAAAACTGTTTTTT. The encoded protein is CASTFTGSGEKLFF.

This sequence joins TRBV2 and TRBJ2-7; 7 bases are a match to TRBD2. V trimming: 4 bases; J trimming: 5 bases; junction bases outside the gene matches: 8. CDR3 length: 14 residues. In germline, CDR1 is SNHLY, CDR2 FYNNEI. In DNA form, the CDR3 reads TGTGCCAGCAGTGTGGAGCGGGGCTTCGACGAGCAGTACTTC. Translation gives CASSVERGFDEQYF.

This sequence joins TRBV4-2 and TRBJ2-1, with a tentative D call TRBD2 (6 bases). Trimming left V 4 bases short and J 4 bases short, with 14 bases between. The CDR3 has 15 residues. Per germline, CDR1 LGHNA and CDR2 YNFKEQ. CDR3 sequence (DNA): TGTGCCAGCAGCCCACTGGAGGGCCTTTACAATGAGCAGTTCTTC. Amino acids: CASSPLEGLYNEQFF.

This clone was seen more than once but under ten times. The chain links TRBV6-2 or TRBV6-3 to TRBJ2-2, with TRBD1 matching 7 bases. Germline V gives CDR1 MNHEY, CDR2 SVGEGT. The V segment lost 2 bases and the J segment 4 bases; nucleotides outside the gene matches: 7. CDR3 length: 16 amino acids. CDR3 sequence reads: CASSYPRPGGTGELFF. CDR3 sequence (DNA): TGTGCCAGCAGTTACCCCCGACCAGGGGGCACCGGGGAGCTGTTTTTT.

The CDR3 protein is CASTWTSGRTSNEQFF. CDR3 DNA: TGTGCCAGCACCTGGACTAGCGGGAGGACCAGCAATGAGCAGTTCTTC. The chain uses TRBV9 and TRBJ2-1, with 14 bases aligning to TRBD2. The length of the CDR3 is 16 residues. With V trimmed by 6 bases and J by 6 bases, 8 bases remained unmatched. Germline V lookup: CDR1 SGDLS, CDR2 YYNGEE.

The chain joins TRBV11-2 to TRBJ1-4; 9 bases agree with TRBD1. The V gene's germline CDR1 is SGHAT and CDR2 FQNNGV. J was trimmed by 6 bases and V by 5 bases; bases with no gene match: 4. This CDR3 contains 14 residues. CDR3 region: CASSPGQGHEKLFF. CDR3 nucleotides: TGTGCCAGCAGCCCGGGACAGGGACATGAAAAACTGTTTTTT.